Following are 9 T cell receptor beta chains from one sample sequenced in a study of cytomegalovirus exposure and HLA in healthy donors. The primer mix had 60 Vbeta and 13 Jbeta primers. Using immunoSEQ multiplex PCR, the repertoire was profiled, and TCRdb retains in-frame clones only, with some absent. The sample contains over 150,000 clones, 70% to 80% of which appear only once. The material sequenced was PBMCs. The receptors stem from a man between 60 and 75 years old in good health and CMV-seronegative.

This clone was found once. The J gene is TRBJ1-3, the V gene TRBV4-1, with D tentatively TRBD1 (5 bases). The CDR3 consists of 16 residues. Per germline, CDR1 MGHRA and CDR2 YSYEKL. The V gene lost 3 bases and the J gene lost 0 bases, with 12 bases spanning the gap. CDR3 region: CASSQGLESSGNTIYF. CDR3 nucleotides: TGCGCCAGCAGCCAGGGACTGGAAAGCTCTGGAAACACCATATATTTT.

The chain has TRBV5-1 and TRBJ1-4, with TRBD1 matching over 7 bases. Germline-derived CDR1 and CDR2 are SGHRS and YFSETQ. CDR3 length: 14 residues. After removal of 4 bases from V and 5 bases from J, the junction contained 5 bases not matched to a gene. For the CDR3, the DNA is TGCGCCAGCAGCCCCGGGACAGAAAATGAAAAACTGTTTTTT. Its translation: CASSPGTENEKLFF. Using reference TRBV5-1 and TRBJ1-4 for the parts outside the CDR3, the full variable domain is KAGVTQTPRYLIKTRGQQVTLSCSPISGHRSVSWYQQTPGQGLQFLFEYFSETQRNKGNFPGRFSGRQFSNSRSEMNVSTLELGDSALYLCASSPGTENEKLFFGSGTQLSVL.

This clone appeared once. The rearrangement uses TRBV6-5 and TRBJ1-4; no clear D. Germline V gene sequence: CDR1 MNHEY, CDR2 SVGAGI. V lost 0 bases and J 5 bases, leaving 10 bases between the germline ends. This CDR3 comprises 15 residues. DNA of the CDR3: TGTGCCAGCAGTTACTCGATACAGACAAATGAAAAACTGTTTTTT. Protein: CASSYSIQTNEKLFF.

In its sample, this clone was seen once. V is TRBV5-6 and J is TRBJ1-5; TRBD1 is a possible D gene (6 bases). In germline, CDR1 is SGHDT, CDR2 YYEEEE. The V end was cut by 1 base, the J end by 0 bases, with 14 bases between. The CDR3 is 17 residues long. CDR3 protein: CASSLFRGGDSNQPQHF. CDR3 sequence (DNA): TGTGCCAGCAGCTTGTTCAGGGGTGGAGATAGCAATCAGCCCCAGCATTTT.

The chain employs TRBV11-2 and TRBJ1-2, with unresolved D. The germline gives CDR1 SGHAT, CDR2 FQNNGV. CDR3 length equals 12 residues. Trimming removed 5 bases at V and 5 bases at J, with 9 bases between. CDR3 sequence reads: CASSRYEYGYTF. CDR3 sequence (DNA): TGTGCCAGCAGCCGTTACGAGTATGGCTACACCTTC.

The chain carries TRBV15 and TRBJ2-5, with 10 bases matching TRBD1. The CDR3 is 17 amino acids. The V and J ends lost 1 base and 5 bases, in that order; junction bases with no gene match: 10. Germline-derived CDR1 and CDR2 are LNHNV and YYDKDF (reference sequence). CDR3 loop: CATSRVRDRGPKETQYF. The DNA of the CDR3 is TGTGCCACCAGCAGAGTCAGAGACAGGGGGCCGAAGGAGACCCAGTACTTC.

This chain joins TRBV10-3 and TRBJ1-6; 7 bases agree with TRBD1. V was clipped by 5 bases and J by 4 bases; unmatched bases: 5. This CDR3 comprises 15 residues. CDR1 ENHRY and CDR2 SYGVKD come from the germline V gene. Here the CDR3 reads CAISFGTDYNSPLHF. The CDR3 DNA reads as TGTGCCATCAGTTTTGGGACAGATTATAATTCACCCCTCCACTTT.

The genes are TRBV7-2 and TRBJ1-6, with TRBD1 as a possible D gene (5 bases). The germline CDR1 and CDR2 sequences are SGHTA and FQGNSA. This CDR3 contains 13 residues. Trimming took 7 bases from V and 16 from J, leaving 20 bases between them. CDR3 region: CASNPQAGESLHF. CDR3 bases: TGTGCCAGCAACCCCCAGGCGGGGGAATCGCTCCACTTT.

The chain employs TRBV6-5 and TRBJ1-4; D perhaps matches TRBD1 (5 bases). Germline lookup yields CDR1 MNHEY and CDR2 SVGAGI. Trimming shortened V by 0 bases and J by 8 bases, and 16 bases separated the two germline ends. CDR3 length: 16 residues. CDR3 protein: CASSYSTANALEKLFF. CDR3 nucleotide sequence: TGTGCCAGCAGTTACTCGACAGCAAACGCCCTGGAAAAACTGTTTTTT.